This TCR beta chain is drawn from a study of cytomegalovirus exposure and HLA in healthy donors. Findings and limits, study-wide: Further analysis, carried out later, found HLA-associated TCR beta chains more clonally expanded than equally common other chains. The productive fraction for most TCR beta V segments was about 90% or about 30% in an earlier analysis. In a later analysis, at a false discovery rate of 0.05, about 15,000 TCR beta sequences were associated with HLA alleles.

The PCR ran on 60 Vbeta and 13 Jbeta primers. Sequencing used immunoSEQ multiplex PCR; TCRdb keeps in-frame clones, though not all of them. The sample comprises approximately 110,000 clones, 77% of which are singletons, and around 13% rests with the top ten. A remark on this clone: Its antigen is still unknown.

The CDR3 consists of 13 residues. Germline assignment: CDR1 MGHRA and CDR2 YSYEKL. The germline V and J ends were trimmed by 2 bases and 5 bases, with 6 bases remaining between them. This chain uses TRBV4-1 with TRBJ1-4; D uncertain. The clonotype originates from a woman between 40 and 55 years old in good health and CMV-seropositive. The sequenced material came from PBMCs. CDR3 sequence (DNA): TGCGCCAGCAGCCAACAGATAAATGAAAAACTGTTTTTT. It yields the protein CASSQQINEKLFF.